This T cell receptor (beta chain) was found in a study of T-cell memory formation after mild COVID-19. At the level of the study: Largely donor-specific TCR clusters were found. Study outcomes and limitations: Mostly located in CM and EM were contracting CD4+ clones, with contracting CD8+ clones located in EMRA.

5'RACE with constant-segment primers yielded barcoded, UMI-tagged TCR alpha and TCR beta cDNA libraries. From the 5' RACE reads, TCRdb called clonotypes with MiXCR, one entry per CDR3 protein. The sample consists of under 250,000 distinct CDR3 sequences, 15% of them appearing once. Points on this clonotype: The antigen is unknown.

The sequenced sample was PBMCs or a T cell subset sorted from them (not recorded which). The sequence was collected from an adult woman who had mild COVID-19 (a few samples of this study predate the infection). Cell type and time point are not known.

The CDR3 sequence is CAISGGQGIHEQFF. The CDR3 coding sequence is TGTGCCATCAGTGGTGGACAGGGGATACATGAGCAGTTCTTC. The genes are TRBV10-3 and TRBJ2-1; TRBD1 matches 9 bases. This CDR3 has 14 residues. Germline CDR1 is ENHRY and CDR2 is SYGVKD. J gave up 8 bases and V 4 bases, and 6 bases lay outside the gene matches.